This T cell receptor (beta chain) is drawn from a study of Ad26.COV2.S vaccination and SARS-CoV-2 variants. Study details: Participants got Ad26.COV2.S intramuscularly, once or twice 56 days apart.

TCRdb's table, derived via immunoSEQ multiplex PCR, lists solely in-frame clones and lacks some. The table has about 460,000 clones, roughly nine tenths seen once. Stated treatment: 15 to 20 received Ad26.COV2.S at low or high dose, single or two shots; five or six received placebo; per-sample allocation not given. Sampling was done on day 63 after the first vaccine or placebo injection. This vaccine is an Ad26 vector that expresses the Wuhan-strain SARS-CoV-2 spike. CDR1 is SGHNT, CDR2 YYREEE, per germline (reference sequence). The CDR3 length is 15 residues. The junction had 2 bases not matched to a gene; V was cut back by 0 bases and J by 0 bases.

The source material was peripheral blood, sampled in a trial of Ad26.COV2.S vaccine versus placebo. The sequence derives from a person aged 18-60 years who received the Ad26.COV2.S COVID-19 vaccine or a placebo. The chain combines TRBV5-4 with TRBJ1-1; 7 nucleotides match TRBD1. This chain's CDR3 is CASSLEGAMNTEAFF. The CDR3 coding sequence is TGTGCCAGCAGCTTGGAGGGGGCTATGAACACTGAAGCTTTCTTT.